A single sample gave rise to the 20 T cell receptor beta chains below, sequenced in a study of T cell responses to AZD1222 COVID-19 vaccine. Measured with immunoSEQ multiplex PCR; TCRdb has only the in-frame clones, and not every one. The sample records about 130,000 clones, 80% to 95% being singletons. Sequenced material: peripheral blood, taken 28 days after the second AZD1222 dose. Receptor source: an adult who received the AZD1222 COVID-19 vaccine.

This clone was counted once. The V call is TRBV2, the J call TRBJ1-2, with D hard to call. The CDR3 consists of 14 residues. Trimming shortened V by 4 bases and J by 3 bases, and 12 bases separated the two germline ends. Germline V gene lookup returns CDR1 SNHLY and CDR2 FYNNEI. DNA for the CDR3: TGTGCCAGCAGTGTCGAAGGGTGGGACTATGGCTACACCTTC. Its translation: CASSVEGWDYGYTF.

The genes are TRBV11-2 and TRBJ2-3, with D possibly being TRBD1 (6 bases). Per germline, CDR1 SGHAT and CDR2 FQNNGV. Trimming took 5 bases from V and 0 from J, leaving 12 bases between them. The CDR3 runs to 15 residues. CDR3 protein: CASSPWTASTDTQYF. The CDR3, as DNA: TGTGCCAGCAGCCCCTGGACAGCTAGCACAGATACGCAGTATTTT. Filled out from reference TRBV11-2 and TRBJ2-3, the complete variable domain reads EAGVAQSPRYKIIEKRQSVAFWCNPISGHATLYWYQQILGQGPKLLIQFQNNGVVDDSQLPKDRFSAERLKGVDSTLKIQPAKLEDSAVYLCASSPWTASTDTQYFGPGTRLTVL.

The chain joins TRBV24-1 to TRBJ2-5; D is perhaps TRBD2 (5 bases). This CDR3 has 12 residues. Trimming took 5 bases from V and 7 from J, leaving 10 bases between them. Germline loops: CDR1 KGHDR, CDR2 SFDVKD. CDR3 in DNA: TGTGCCACCAGTGTCGCCGAGGGGACCCAGTACTTC. It specifies CATSVAEGTQYF.

The chain has TRBV4-1 and TRBJ1-1; 8 bases line up with TRBD1. CDR1 and CDR2 (germline): MGHRA, YSYEKL. The CDR3 length is 13 residues. Trimming cost V 4 bases and J 5 bases; bases outside gene matches: 3. CDR3 DNA: TGCGCCAGCAGCCGGACAGGGAGGACTGAAGCTTTCTTT. It translates to CASSRTGRTEAFF.

This chain joins TRBV29-1 and TRBJ1-2; D might be TRBD1 (5 bases). Germline lookup yields CDR1 SQVTM and CDR2 ANQGSEA. V lost 0 bases to trimming and J lost 4 bases, with 12 bases between them. This CDR3 is 14 amino acids long. The CDR3 protein is CSVEEVWGPYGYTF. For the CDR3, the DNA is TGCAGCGTTGAAGAGGTGTGGGGACCCTATGGCTACACCTTC.

The chain combines TRBV19 with TRBJ1-3; D gene uncertain. The CDR3 has 15 residues. Germline assignment: CDR1 LNHDA and CDR2 SQIVND (reference sequence). Between the trimmed V and J ends, which lost 5 bases and 2 bases, there was a span of 13 bases. Here the CDR3 DNA reads TGTGCCAGTAGTCTCCCCTACGAGACTGGAAACACCATATATTTT. Residues: CASSLPYETGNTIYF.

A few counts support this clone. The chain is built from TRBV5-1 and TRBJ1-1, with D tentatively TRBD1 (5 bases). CDR1 and CDR2 (germline): SGHRS, YFSETQ. The CDR3 loop spans 15 amino acids. V was cut by 4 bases and J by 2 bases, with 15 bases left in between. CDR3 protein: CASSGLGTLNTEAFF. CDR3 coding DNA: TGCGCCAGCAGCGGGCTAGGGACGCTCAACACTGAAGCTTTCTTT.

Only one count was recorded for this clone. The rearrangement uses TRBV19 and TRBJ1-2; D not certain. This CDR3 has 13 amino acids. Germline V gene sequence: CDR1 LNHDA, CDR2 SQIVND (reference sequence). V lost 8 bases, J lost 7 bases, and 17 bases lay in between. The CDR3 spells CASRDNQRSGYTF. For the CDR3, the DNA is TGTGCCAGTCGAGACAACCAACGGTCTGGCTACACCTTC.

V usage is TRBV5-1 and J usage is TRBJ2-1; TRBD2 matches at 7 bases. This CDR3 contains 15 residues. V lost 4 bases, J lost 1 base, and 5 bases stayed unmatched. Germline loops: CDR1 SGHRS, CDR2 YFSETQ. This CDR3 is CASSPVGGSYNEQFF. DNA of the CDR3: TGCGCCAGCAGCCCGGTGGGGGGGTCCTACAATGAGCAGTTCTTC.

The chain uses TRBV30 and TRBJ1-2; no firm D call. The CDR3 consists of 14 residues. The ends were cut back, 2 bases at V and 4 bases at J, with 14 bases in the middle. The V gene's germline CDR1 is GTSNPN and CDR2 SVGIG (reference sequence). The CDR3 region has the DNA TGTGCCTGGAGTTACCCATCATGGGGCTATGGCTACACCTTC. Residues: CAWSYPSWGYGYTF.

As to this clone: Distinct nucleotide sequences in the sample also encode this CDR3. The J gene is TRBJ1-3, the V gene TRBV5-1, with 9 bases that match TRBD1. With V trimmed by 0 bases and J by 4 bases, 2 bases remained unmatched. The CDR3 has 15 amino acids. CDR1 and CDR2 (germline): SGHRS, YFSETQ. CDR3 region: CASSLDRGPGNTIYF. DNA of the CDR3: TGCGCCAGCAGCTTGGACAGGGGGCCCGGAAACACCATATATTTT.

The rearrangement joins TRBV28 to TRBJ1-1; maybe TRBD1 (5 bases). Trimming removed 2 bases at V and 2 bases at J, with 15 bases between. This CDR3 comprises 16 residues. CDR1 and CDR2 (germline): MDHEN, SYDVKM. CDR3 sequence: CASSLLRVGKNTEAFF. In nucleotides, the CDR3 is TGTGCCAGCAGTTTACTCAGGGTGGGAAAAAACACTGAAGCTTTCTTT. Full variable domain (remainder filled in from reference TRBV28 and TRBJ1-1): DVKVTQSSRYLVKRTGEKVFLECVQDMDHENMFWYRQDPGLGLRLIYFSYDVKMKEKGDIPEGYSVSREKKERFSLILESASTNQTSMYLCASSLLRVGKNTEAFFGQGTRLTVV.

V and J are TRBV14 and TRBJ1-2; no reliable D call. This CDR3 is 13 amino acids long. Germline V gives CDR1 SGHDN, CDR2 FVKESK. V lost 2 bases, J lost 5 bases, and 9 bases lay in between. CDR3 DNA sequence: TGTGCCAGCAGCCAAACAGAACTATATGGCTACACCTTC. It specifies CASSQTELYGYTF.

V gene TRBV6-1 combines with J gene TRBJ2-3, with 11 bases aligning to TRBD2. This CDR3 spans 16 amino acids. In germline, CDR1 is MNHNS, CDR2 SASEGT. The V and J ends lost 1 base and 2 bases, in that order; junction bases with no gene match: 2. The CDR3 DNA follows: TGTGCCAGCAGTGAAGGTAGCGGGGGGGCCACAGATACGCAGTATTTT. Translation gives CASSEGSGGATDTQYF.

The J gene is TRBJ1-2, the V gene TRBV7-3, with D perhaps matching TRBD1 (5 bases). This CDR3 is built from 13 residues. Trimming pared 3 bases from V and 5 bases from J, leaving 10 bases between. Germline lookup yields CDR1 SGHTA and CDR2 FQGTGA. CDR3 loop: CASSFGGGYGYTF. The CDR3 bases are TGTGCCAGCAGCTTCGGGGGAGGGTATGGCTACACCTTC.

The chain employs TRBV5-1 and TRBJ2-2; no clear D gene. This CDR3 comprises 15 residues. Germline lookup yields CDR1 SGHRS and CDR2 YFSETQ. The V gene lost 0 bases and the J gene lost 6 bases, with 12 bases spanning the gap. CDR3 amino acids: CASSLAVPRSGELFF. CDR3 coding DNA: TGCGCCAGCAGCTTGGCGGTCCCGAGGTCCGGGGAGCTGTTTTTT. Filled out from reference TRBV5-1 and TRBJ2-2, the complete variable domain reads KAGVTQTPRYLIKTRGQQVTLSCSPISGHRSVSWYQQTPGQGLQFLFEYFSETQRNKGNFPGRFSGRQFSNSRSEMNVSTLELGDSALYLCASSLAVPRSGELFFGEGSRLTVL.

About this clone itself: The junction differs from germline at one of its ends, possibly a read error. V and J are TRBV5-8 and TRBJ1-5, with TRBD1 matching over 9 bases. Per the germline V gene, CDR1 is SGHTS and CDR2 is YDEGEE. This CDR3 has 15 residues. This CDR3 reads CASSLDRGLSQPQHF. The DNA for the CDR3 is TGTGCCAGCAGTTTGGACAGGGGATTAAGTCAGCCCCAGCATTTT.

This sequence joins TRBV19 and TRBJ1-2; D gene uncertain. The CDR3 loop spans 11 amino acids. Deletions cut 1 base from V and 14 bases from J, with 11 bases between. The germline V gene encodes CDR1 LNHDA and CDR2 SQIVND (reference sequence). The CDR3 DNA reads TGTGCCAGTAGTATAGGAGGAGTAGTTACCTTC. It specifies CASSIGGVVTF.

This clone appeared a few times. The chain uses TRBV28 and TRBJ1-3, with D uncertain. CDR1 and CDR2 (germline): MDHEN, SYDVKM. V was clipped by 5 bases and J by 4 bases, with 9 bases between them. This CDR3 is 13 amino acids long. The CDR3: CASSNQLGNTIYF. The DNA for the CDR3 is TGTGCCAGCAGTAATCAGTTAGGAAACACCATATATTTT.

The V call is TRBV30, the J call TRBJ2-3; 9 bases match TRBD2. The CDR3 contains 15 residues. The V gene's germline CDR1 is GTSNPN and CDR2 SVGIG (reference sequence). After removal of 3 bases from V and 1 base from J, the junction contained 5 bases not matched to a gene. In DNA form, the CDR3 reads TGTGCCTGGAGAGGCGGGGGGGCAGGCACAGATACGCAGTATTTT. This codes for CAWRGGGAGTDTQYF.